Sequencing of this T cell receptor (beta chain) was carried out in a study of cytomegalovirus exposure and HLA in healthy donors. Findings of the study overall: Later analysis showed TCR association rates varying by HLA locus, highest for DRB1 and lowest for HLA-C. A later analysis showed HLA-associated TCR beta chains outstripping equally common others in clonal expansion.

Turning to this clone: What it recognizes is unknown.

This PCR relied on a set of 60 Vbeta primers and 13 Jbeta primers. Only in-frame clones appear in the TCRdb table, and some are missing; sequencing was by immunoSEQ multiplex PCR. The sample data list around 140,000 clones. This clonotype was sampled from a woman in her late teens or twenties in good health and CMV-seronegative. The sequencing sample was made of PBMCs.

The CDR3 region is CAWGGASGYEQYF. CDR3 DNA sequence: TGTGCCTGGGGTGGGGCTAGCGGCTACGAGCAGTACTTC. The V gene is TRBV30, the J gene TRBJ2-7, with TRBD2 matching 7 bases. V lost 5 bases, J lost 3 bases, and 7 bases stayed unmatched. CDR3 length: 13 amino acids. Germline CDR1 GTSNPN, CDR2 SVGIG (reference sequence).